These T cell receptor beta chains were read from a single sample in a study of blood T cell repertoires in COVID-19. Clones were read by immunoSEQ multiplex PCR, and TCRdb kept only the in-frame ones, dropping some. The table records approximately 100,000 clones, about 80% of them present only once. Specimen: peripheral blood. Every receptor here comes from a man between 65 and 79 years old with acute or convalescent COVID-19. CDR3s include the opening cysteine and the closing phenylalanine or tryptophan. Each record gives: CDR3 DNA, CDR3 protein, V gene, clone size, D gene, J gene. A D gene is named only where the DNA matches it firmly. Only part of the rows carry a size: once, few, many, or a class if the clone is expanded.

TGTGCCAGCAGCTCCCCCCCTACTAGCGGGAAAGGGGAGCTGTTTTTT,CASSSPPTSGKGELFF,TRBV5-4,-,TRBD2,TRBJ2-2
TGTGCCAGCAGCTTAGAATGGGGCCCAGGCAATGAGCAGTTCTTC,CASSLEWGPGNEQFF,TRBV11-3,-,-,TRBJ2-1
TGTGCCAGTAGTATCCGGGAGACCCAGTACTTC,CASSIRETQYF,TRBV19,-,-,TRBJ2-5
TGCGCCAGCAGCCTCGACCCGACTAGCGGGAGAGGCAATGAGCAGTTCTTC,CASSLDPTSGRGNEQFF,TRBV5-1,-,TRBD2,TRBJ2-1
TGTGCCAGCAGCCCGCCGGGACTACCGTACAATGAGCAGTTCTTC,CASSPPGLPYNEQFF,TRBV7-2,-,TRBD2,TRBJ2-1
TGCAGCGTTGAGGCTAGCGGGGCCGGTGGCTACGAGCAGTACTTC,CSVEASGAGGYEQYF,TRBV29-1,-,TRBD2,TRBJ2-7
TGTGCCAGCAGCTTCCCCCCGGGTCAGTCAGAAGAGACCCAGTACTTC,CASSFPPGQSEETQYF,TRBV5-4,few,-,TRBJ2-5
TGCGCCAGCAGCTTGGGACAGTCAACTAATGAAAAACTGTTTTTT,CASSLGQSTNEKLFF,TRBV5-1,-,-,TRBJ1-4
TGTGCCAGCAGAGAAATGAGCTCTGGAAACACCATATATTTT,CASREMSSGNTIYF,TRBV7-8,once,-,TRBJ1-3
TGTGCCAGCAGCAGACTTGGCGGGAGGAGGGACAATGAGCAGTTCTTC,CASSRLGGRRDNEQFF,TRBV7-6,few,TRBD2,TRBJ2-1
TGCAGCGCGGGAACGGGACTTCTAAGCGAGCAGTACTTC,CSAGTGLLSEQYF,TRBV29-1,-,-,TRBJ2-7
TGTGCCAGCAGTGAAAGGTTTAGCGGGAAGCAGTACTTC,CASSERFSGKQYF,TRBV2,-,TRBD2,TRBJ2-7